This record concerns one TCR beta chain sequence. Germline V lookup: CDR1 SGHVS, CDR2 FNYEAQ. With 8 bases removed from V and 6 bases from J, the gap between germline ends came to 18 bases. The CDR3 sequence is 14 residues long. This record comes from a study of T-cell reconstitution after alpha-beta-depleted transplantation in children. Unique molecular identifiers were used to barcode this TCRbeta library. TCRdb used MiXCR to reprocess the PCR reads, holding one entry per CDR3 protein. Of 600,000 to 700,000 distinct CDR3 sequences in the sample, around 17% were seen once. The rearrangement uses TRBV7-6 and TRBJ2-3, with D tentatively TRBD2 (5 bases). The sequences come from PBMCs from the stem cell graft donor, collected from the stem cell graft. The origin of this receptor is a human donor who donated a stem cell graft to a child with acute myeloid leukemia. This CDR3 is CASVLRGPGDTQYF. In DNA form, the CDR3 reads TGTGCCAGCGTCCTTCGAGGGCCGGGGGATACGCAGTATTTT. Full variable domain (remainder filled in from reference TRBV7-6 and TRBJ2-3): GAGVSQSPRYKVTKRGQDVALRCDPISGHVSLYWYRQALGQGPEFLTYFNYEAQQDKSGLPNDRFSAERPEGSISTLTIQRTEQRDSAMYRCASVLRGPGDTQYFGPGTRLTVL.